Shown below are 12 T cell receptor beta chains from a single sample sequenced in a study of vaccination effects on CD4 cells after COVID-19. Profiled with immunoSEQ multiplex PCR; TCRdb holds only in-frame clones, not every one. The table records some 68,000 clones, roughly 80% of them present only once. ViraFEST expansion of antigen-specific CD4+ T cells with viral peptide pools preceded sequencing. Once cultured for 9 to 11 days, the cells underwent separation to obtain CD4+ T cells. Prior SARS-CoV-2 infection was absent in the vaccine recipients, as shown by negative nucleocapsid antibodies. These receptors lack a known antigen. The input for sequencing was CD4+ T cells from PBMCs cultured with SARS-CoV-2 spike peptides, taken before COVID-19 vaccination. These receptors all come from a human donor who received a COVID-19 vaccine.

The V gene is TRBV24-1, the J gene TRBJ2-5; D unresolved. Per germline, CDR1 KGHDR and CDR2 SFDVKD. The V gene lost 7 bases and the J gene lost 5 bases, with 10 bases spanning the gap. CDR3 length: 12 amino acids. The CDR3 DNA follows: TGTGCCACCAGCGCCTCAACGGAGACCCAGTACTTC. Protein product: CATSASTETQYF.

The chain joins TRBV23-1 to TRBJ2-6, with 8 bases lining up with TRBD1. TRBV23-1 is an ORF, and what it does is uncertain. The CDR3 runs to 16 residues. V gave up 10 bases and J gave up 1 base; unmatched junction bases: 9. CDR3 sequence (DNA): TGCGCCACCGTCTTGGACAGGGCTTCTGGGGCCAACGTCCTGACTTTC. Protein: CATVLDRASGANVLTF.

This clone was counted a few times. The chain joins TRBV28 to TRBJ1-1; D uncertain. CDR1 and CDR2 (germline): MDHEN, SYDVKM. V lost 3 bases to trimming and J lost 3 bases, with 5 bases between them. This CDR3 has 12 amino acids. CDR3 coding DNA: TGTGCCAGCAGTTTTAGGGACACTGAAGCTTTCTTT. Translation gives CASSFRDTEAFF.

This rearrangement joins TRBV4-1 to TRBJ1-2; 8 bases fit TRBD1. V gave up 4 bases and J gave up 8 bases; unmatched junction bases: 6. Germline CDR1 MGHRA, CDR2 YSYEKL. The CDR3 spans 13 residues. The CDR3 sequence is CASSRTGGSGYTF. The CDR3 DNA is TGCGCCAGCAGCCGTACAGGGGGTTCGGGCTACACCTTC.

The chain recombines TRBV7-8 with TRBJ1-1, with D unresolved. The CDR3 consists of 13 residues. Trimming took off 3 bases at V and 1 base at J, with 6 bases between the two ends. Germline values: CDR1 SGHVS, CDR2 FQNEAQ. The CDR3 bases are TGTGCCAGCAGCTTTCGGACGAACACTGAAGCTTTCTTT. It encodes CASSFRTNTEAFF.

The CDR3 bases are TGTGCCAGCAGTCAACGACAGGGGGTGGGGGAGACCCAGTACTTC. Translation gives CASSQRQGVGETQYF. The chain links TRBV28 to TRBJ2-5; 9 nucleotides align to TRBD1. V lost 5 bases, J lost 5 bases, and 9 bases stayed unmatched. Germline V lookup: CDR1 MDHEN, CDR2 SYDVKM. CDR3 length equals 15 residues.

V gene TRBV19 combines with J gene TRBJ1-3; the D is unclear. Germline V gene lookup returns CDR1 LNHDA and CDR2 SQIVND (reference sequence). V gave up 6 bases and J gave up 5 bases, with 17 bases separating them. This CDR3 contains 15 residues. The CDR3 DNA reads TGTGCCAGTAGAGACACCACAGACTACCGAAACACCATATATTTT. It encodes CASRDTTDYRNTIYF.

For the CDR3, the DNA is TGTGCCAGTGGGGGACTAACCGGGGGGACCCAGTACTTC. Its translation is CASGGLTGGTQYF. The chain couples TRBV19 to TRBJ2-5; the match to TRBD2 covers 7 bases. V was clipped by 8 bases and J by 7 bases; unmatched bases: 10. The CDR3 is 13 residues long. Germline V gene sequence: CDR1 LNHDA, CDR2 SQIVND (reference sequence).

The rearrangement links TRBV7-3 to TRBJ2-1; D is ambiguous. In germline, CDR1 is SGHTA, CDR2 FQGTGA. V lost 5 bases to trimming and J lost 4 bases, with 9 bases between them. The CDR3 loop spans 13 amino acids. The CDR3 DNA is TGTGCCAGCAGCCGCGCCACTTACAATGAGCAGTTCTTC. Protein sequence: CASSRATYNEQFF.

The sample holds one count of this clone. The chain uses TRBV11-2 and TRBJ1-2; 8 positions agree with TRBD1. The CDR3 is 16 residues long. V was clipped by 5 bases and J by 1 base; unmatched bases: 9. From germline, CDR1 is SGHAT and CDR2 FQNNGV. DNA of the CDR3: TGTGCCAGCAGCCCCTACCAAGGACAGGGTAACTATGGCTACACCTTC. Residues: CASSPYQGQGNYGYTF. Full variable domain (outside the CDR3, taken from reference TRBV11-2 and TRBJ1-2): EAGVAQSPRYKIIEKRQSVAFWCNPISGHATLYWYQQILGQGPKLLIQFQNNGVVDDSQLPKDRFSAERLKGVDSTLKIQPAKLEDSAVYLCASSPYQGQGNYGYTFGSGTRLTVV.

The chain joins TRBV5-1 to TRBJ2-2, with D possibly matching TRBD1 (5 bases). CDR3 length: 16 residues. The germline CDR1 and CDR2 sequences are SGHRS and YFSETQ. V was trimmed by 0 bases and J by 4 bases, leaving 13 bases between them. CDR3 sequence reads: CASSLVLGASTGELFF. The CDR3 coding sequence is TGCGCCAGCAGCTTGGTCCTTGGGGCTTCCACCGGGGAGCTGTTTTTT.

CDR3 sequence: CASSSGSRETQYF. As DNA, the CDR3 is TGTGCCAGCAGTTCGGGTAGTCGAGAGACCCAGTACTTC. The chain uses TRBV28 and TRBJ2-5; no reliable D call. From germline, CDR1 is MDHEN and CDR2 SYDVKM. The CDR3 contains 13 residues. V was pared by 4 bases and J by 4 bases, with 10 bases between.